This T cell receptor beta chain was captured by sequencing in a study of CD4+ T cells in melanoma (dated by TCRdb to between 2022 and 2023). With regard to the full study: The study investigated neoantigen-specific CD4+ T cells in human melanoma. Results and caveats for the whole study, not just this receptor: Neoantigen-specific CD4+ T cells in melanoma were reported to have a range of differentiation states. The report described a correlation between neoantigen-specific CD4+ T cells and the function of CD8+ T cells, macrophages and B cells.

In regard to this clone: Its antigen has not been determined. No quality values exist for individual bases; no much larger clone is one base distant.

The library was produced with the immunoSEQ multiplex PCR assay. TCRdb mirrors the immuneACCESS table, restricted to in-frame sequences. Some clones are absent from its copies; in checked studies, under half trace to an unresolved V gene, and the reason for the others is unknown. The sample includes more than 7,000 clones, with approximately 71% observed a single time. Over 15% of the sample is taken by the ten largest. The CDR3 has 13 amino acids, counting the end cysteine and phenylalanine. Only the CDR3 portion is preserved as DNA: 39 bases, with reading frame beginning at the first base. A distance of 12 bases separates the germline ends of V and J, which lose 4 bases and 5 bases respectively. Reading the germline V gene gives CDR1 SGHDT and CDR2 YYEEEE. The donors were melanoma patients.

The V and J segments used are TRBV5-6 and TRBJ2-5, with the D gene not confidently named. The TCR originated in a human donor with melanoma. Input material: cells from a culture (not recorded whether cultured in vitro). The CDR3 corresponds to CASSPDTKETQYF. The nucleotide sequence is TGTGCCAGCAGCCCCGACACGAAGGAGACCCAGTACTTC.